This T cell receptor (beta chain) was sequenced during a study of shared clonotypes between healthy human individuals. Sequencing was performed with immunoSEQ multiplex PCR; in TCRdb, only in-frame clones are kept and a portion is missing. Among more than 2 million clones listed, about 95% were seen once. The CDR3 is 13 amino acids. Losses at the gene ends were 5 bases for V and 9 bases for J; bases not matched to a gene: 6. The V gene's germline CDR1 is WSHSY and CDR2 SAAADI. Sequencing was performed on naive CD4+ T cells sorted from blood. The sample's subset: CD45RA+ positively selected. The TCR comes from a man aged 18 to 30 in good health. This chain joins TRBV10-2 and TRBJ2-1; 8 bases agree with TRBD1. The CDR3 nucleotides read TGCGCCAGCAGTACCCGGGACAGGTTTGAGCAGTTCTTC. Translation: CASSTRDRFEQFF.